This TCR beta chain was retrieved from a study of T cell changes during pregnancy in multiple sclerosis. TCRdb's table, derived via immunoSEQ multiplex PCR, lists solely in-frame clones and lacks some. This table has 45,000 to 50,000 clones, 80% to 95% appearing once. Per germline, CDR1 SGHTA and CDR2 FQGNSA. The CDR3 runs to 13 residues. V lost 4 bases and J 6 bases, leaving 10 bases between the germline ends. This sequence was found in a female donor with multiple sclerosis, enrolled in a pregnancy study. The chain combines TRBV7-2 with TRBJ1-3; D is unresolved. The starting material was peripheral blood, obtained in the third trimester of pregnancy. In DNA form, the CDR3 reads TGTGCCAGCAGCTGGAGGCAGTTAAACACCATATATTTT. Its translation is CASSWRQLNTIYF.